Below, 30 T cell receptor beta chains from the same sample are listed, as sequenced in a study of cytomegalovirus exposure and HLA in healthy donors (dated by TCRdb to the late 2010s). Receptors were amplified or captured by the immunoSEQ multiplex PCR assay. The multiplex PCR relied on a mix of 60 forward primers for TCR Vbeta segments and 13 reverse primers for TCR Jbeta segments. The table comes from immuneACCESS by way of TCRdb, which keeps in-frame sequences with V and J called. Part of the clones is missing from these tables; in studies checked, under half for an unresolved V gene and the rest for unknown reasons. The sample includes more than 150,000 clones, with around 75% observed a single time. Of the sample, 6.3% falls within the top ten clones. What was sequenced was PBMCs. The source is a middle-aged man in good health and CMV-seropositive.

The chain uses TRBV5-1 and TRBJ2-1, with 8 nucleotides matching TRBD2. Losses at the gene ends were 0 bases for V and 2 bases for J; bases not matched to a gene: 4. Germline assignment: CDR1 SGHRS and CDR2 YFSETQ. The CDR3 extends over 16 amino acids. The CDR3, as DNA: TGCGCCAGCAGCTTGGGCCTAGCGGGTCCCTACAATGAGCAGTTCTTC. Amino acids: CASSLGLAGPYNEQFF.

This clone has only a few counts. The gene calls are TRBV29-1 and TRBJ2-1; the match to TRBD2 covers 9 bases. J lost 9 bases, V lost 4 bases, and 13 bases had no gene match. CDR1 and CDR2 (germline): SQVTM, ANQGSEA. The CDR3 runs 15 residues. The CDR3 loop reads CSVVFFGRGGGEQFF. The CDR3 coding sequence is TGCAGCGTTGTTTTTTTTGGGCGGGGGGGCGGTGAGCAGTTCTTC.

This clone is a singleton in its sample. The rearrangement joins TRBV6-1 to TRBJ1-1, with D possibly TRBD1 on 5 matching bases. CDR3 length: 13 amino acids. Trimming shortened V by 8 bases and J by 0 bases, and 10 bases separated the two germline ends. The germline gives CDR1 MNHNS, CDR2 SASEGT. The CDR3 DNA is TGTGCCAGCGGGGGGAGGGTGAACACTGAAGCTTTCTTT. It translates to CASGGRVNTEAFF.

The chain recombines TRBV5-4 with TRBJ1-1, with D uncertain. This CDR3 comprises 14 residues. Germline loops: CDR1 SGHNT, CDR2 YYREEE (reference sequence). The V end lost 1 base, the J end lost 2 bases, and 9 bases lay between the germline ends. The CDR3 region is CASSLPVANTEAFF. CDR3 DNA: TGTGCCAGCAGCTTGCCAGTAGCTAACACTGAAGCTTTCTTT.

The J gene is TRBJ1-1, the V gene TRBV7-8; weak D call: TRBD1 (5 bases). The CDR3 extends over 15 amino acids. V lost 1 base and J lost 8, with 17 bases in between. Germline V gene data show CDR1 as SGHVS and CDR2 as FQNEAQ. The DNA of the CDR3 is TGTGCCAGCAGCTTAGGCCGGGGCTCGGGGGGGGAAGCTTTCTTT. Its protein product is CASSLGRGSGGEAFF.

The chain combines TRBV15 with TRBJ2-5; D call uncertain. TRBJ2-7 explains the end of the DNA better; the J call may be wrong. The CDR3 is 16 amino acids. Germline lookup yields CDR1 LNHNV and CDR2 YYDKDF (reference sequence). The CDR3, as DNA: TGTGCCACCAGCAGGTGGTCCGTAGACACAACCTACGAGCAGTACTTC. Its translation: CATSRWSVDTTYEQYF.

The gene calls are TRBV7-6 and TRBJ2-4, with 11 bases matching TRBD2. This CDR3 has 18 amino acids. After removal of 1 base from V and 3 bases from J, the junction contained 8 bases not matched to a gene. Germline V gene data show CDR1 as SGHVS and CDR2 as FNYEAQ. The CDR3: CASSLDSGGAGVKNIQYF. The CDR3 DNA is TGTGCCAGCAGCTTAGATAGCGGGGGGGCCGGGGTCAAAAACATTCAGTACTTC.

The chain carries TRBV28 and TRBJ2-7, with 9 bases aligning to TRBD1. CDR1 MDHEN and CDR2 SYDVKM come from the germline V gene. Losses at the gene ends were 7 bases for V and 2 bases for J; bases not matched to a gene: 9. This CDR3 comprises 15 residues. The CDR3 loop reads CASIPHRDRAYEQYF. The CDR3 DNA is TGTGCCAGCATACCTCACCGGGACAGGGCCTACGAGCAGTACTTC.

V and J are TRBV5-1 and TRBJ2-5; 9 nucleotides agree with TRBD1. Germline-derived CDR1 and CDR2 are SGHRS and YFSETQ. V lost 4 bases and J lost 5; bases outside the gene matches: 12. This CDR3 spans 16 amino acids. The CDR3 coding sequence is TGCGCCAGCAGCATCGCACGACAGGGGGGACGGGAGACCCAGTACTTC. Amino acids: CASSIARQGGRETQYF.

The chain employs TRBV21-1 and TRBJ2-3; the DNA was not used to check the table's D call, TRBD1. TRBV21-1 is shown as a pseudogene. The CDR3 is 14 residues long. This CDR3 reads CASSKESRGDTQYF. CDR3 sequence (DNA): TGTGCCAGCAGCAAAGAGAGTAGGGGGGATACGCAGTATTTT.

The chain is built from TRBV5-6 and TRBJ2-2; 9 bases line up with TRBD1. V lost 4 bases, J lost 4 bases, and 11 bases stayed unmatched. From germline, CDR1 is SGHDT and CDR2 YYEEEE. The CDR3 spans 17 residues. The CDR3 spells CASSHQAGQGGTGELFF. The CDR3 DNA reads as TGTGCCAGCAGCCATCAAGCGGGACAGGGTGGCACCGGGGAGCTGTTTTTT. Variable domain in full (rest from reference TRBV5-6 and TRBJ2-2): DAGVTQSPTHLIKTRGQQVTLRCSPKSGHDTVSWYQQALGQGPQFIFQYYEEEERQRGNFPDRFSGHQFPNYSSELNVNALLLGDSALYLCASSHQAGQGGTGELFFGEGSRLTVL.

In its sample, this clone was seen once. The junction departs from germline at one end; a sequencing error may be responsible. The CDR3, as DNA: TGTGCCAGCAACGTAGTTGGAGGCTACGAGCAGTGCTTC. As protein: CASNVVGGYEQCF. This chain joins TRBV28 and TRBJ2-7, with D possibly being TRBD2 (5 bases). The V gene's germline CDR1 is MDHEN and CDR2 SYDVKM. The CDR3 consists of 13 residues.

The gene calls are TRBV19 and TRBJ2-3; 8 nucleotides line up with TRBD2. The CDR3 has 13 residues. V trimming: 7 bases; J trimming: 5 bases; junction bases outside the gene matches: 5. Germline assignment: CDR1 LNHDA and CDR2 SQIVND (reference sequence). The CDR3 spells CASTAGGGDTQYF. CDR3 bases: TGTGCCAGTACGGCGGGGGGAGGAGATACGCAGTATTTT.

The V call is TRBV4-1, the J call TRBJ2-7, with a weak D call TRBD1 (5 bases). Germline V gene sequence: CDR1 MGHRA, CDR2 YSYEKL. Trimming pared 2 bases from V and 5 bases from J, leaving 10 bases between. The CDR3 covers 13 residues. The CDR3 loop is CASSQLGADEQYF. The CDR3 DNA sequence: TGCGCCAGCAGCCAACTAGGGGCAGACGAGCAGTACTTC.

This clone was recorded only once. This chain links TRBV6-1 with TRBJ1-1; D gene ambiguous. With 6 bases removed from V and 8 bases from J, the gap between germline ends came to 13 bases. This CDR3 spans 12 amino acids. Germline-derived CDR1 and CDR2 are MNHNS and SASEGT. CDR3 bases: TGTGCCAGCAGATCGCCCGGGTCAGAAGCTTTCTTT. Protein: CASRSPGSEAFF.

V is TRBV11-2 and J is TRBJ2-5; D possibly corresponds to TRBD1 (6 bases). The J call may be faulty, since TRBJ2-7 better matches the DNA end. Germline lookup yields CDR1 SGHAT and CDR2 FQNNGV. The CDR3 is 14 amino acids. The CDR3 coding sequence is TGTGCCAGCAGCTCTTACGGGACATCCTACGAGCAGTACTTC. It encodes CASSSYGTSYEQYF.

Turning to this clone: Within the sample, other DNA sequences also encode this same CDR3. V is TRBV18 and J is TRBJ1-5; D might be TRBD1 (5 bases). The length of the CDR3 is 15 residues. Deletions cut 3 bases from V and 4 bases from J, with 13 bases between. Germline V gene sequence: CDR1 KGHSH, CDR2 LQKENI. CDR3 amino acids: CASSPGQGGNQPQHF. The DNA of the CDR3 is TGTGCCAGCTCACCCGGCCAGGGTGGGAATCAGCCCCAGCATTTT.

The CDR3 spells CASSFPDRVIEKLFF. CDR3 nucleotides: TGTGCCAGCAGCTTCCCTGACAGGGTGATAGAAAAACTGTTTTTT. The chain joins TRBV7-3 to TRBJ1-4, with 7 positions matching TRBD1. The CDR3 length is 15 residues. CDR1 SGHTA and CDR2 FQGTGA come from the germline V gene. The ends lost 3 bases at V and 8 bases at J; junction bases unmatched: 9.

The V and J genes are TRBV7-8 and TRBJ1-2; 9 bases line up with TRBD1. CDR1 is SGHVS and CDR2 is FQNEAQ in the germline V gene. The CDR3 spans 15 residues. The V gene end was trimmed by 1 base and the J gene end by 4 bases; junction bases not matched to a gene: 4. The CDR3, as DNA: TGTGCCAGCAGCTTAGATACAGGGGGCATCTATGGCTACACCTTC. Encoded protein: CASSLDTGGIYGYTF.

The J gene is TRBJ2-1, the V gene TRBV5-6; possibly TRBD2 for D (6 bases). Germline V gene sequence: CDR1 SGHDT, CDR2 YYEEEE. The CDR3 covers 17 residues. The V and J ends lost 3 bases and 2 bases respectively, with 18 bases between them. The CDR3 region is CASSSGLARLPYNEQFF. CDR3 nucleotides: TGTGCCAGCAGCTCCGGTCTAGCGCGTCTCCCCTACAATGAGCAGTTCTTC.

With regard to this clone: One junction end disagrees with the germline gene, perhaps due to a read error. The J gene is TRBJ2-7, the V gene TRBV4-3, with TRBD1 as a possible D gene (5 bases). Germline V gene data show CDR1 as LGHNA and CDR2 as YSLEER. The CDR3 runs 13 residues. The CDR3 DNA sequence: TGCGCCAGCAGCCAAGATCTTACTGGGGCAGGGTGGTTC. It yields the protein CASSQDLTGAGWF.

This chain connects TRBV7-2 to TRBJ1-1, with TRBD1 matching 8 bases. The germline gives CDR1 SGHTA, CDR2 FQGNSA. The CDR3 extends over 13 amino acids. Trimming took 2 bases from V and 10 from J; bases not matched to a gene: 6. CDR3 nucleotides: TGTGCCAGCAGCTTATCAGGGGACAGGAGAGCTTTCTTT. Protein product: CASSLSGDRRAFF.

The chain is built from TRBV19 and TRBJ2-1, with 7 bases that match TRBD2. CDR3 size: 14 residues. CDR1 and CDR2 (germline): LNHDA, SQIVND (reference sequence). The junction had 2 bases not matched to a gene; V was cut back by 6 bases and J by 0 bases. The CDR3: CASRAGSSYNEQFF. For the CDR3, the DNA is TGTGCCAGTAGAGCGGGGAGCTCCTACAATGAGCAGTTCTTC. Full variable domain (rest looked up from reference TRBV19 and TRBJ2-1): DGGITQSPKYLFRKEGQNVTLSCEQNLNHDAMYWYRQDPGQGLRLIYYSQIVNDFQKGDIAEGYSVSREKKESFPLTVTSAQKNPTAFYLCASRAGSSYNEQFFGPGTRLTVL.

The chain joins TRBV9 to TRBJ1-3; D possibly corresponds to TRBD1 (5 bases). CDR1 SGDLS and CDR2 YYNGEE come from the germline V gene. The CDR3 covers 12 residues. Trimming took off 3 bases at V and 4 bases at J, with 5 bases between the two ends. CDR3 sequence reads: CASSGTGNTIYF. Here the CDR3 DNA reads TGTGCCAGCAGCGGGACAGGAAACACCATATATTTT.

The chain joins TRBV19 to TRBJ1-6, with a possible D match to TRBD1 (6 bases). Per the germline V gene, CDR1 is LNHDA and CDR2 is SQIVND (reference sequence). The CDR3 covers 14 residues. V was cut by 6 bases and J by 10 bases, with 16 bases left in between. The CDR3: CASRVRGDGSPLHF. CDR3 coding DNA: TGTGCCAGTAGGGTCAGGGGAGATGGGTCACCCCTCCACTTT.

V usage is TRBV5-1 and J usage is TRBJ1-2, with 8 bases fitting TRBD1. The CDR3 contains 15 residues. Germline V gene lookup returns CDR1 SGHRS and CDR2 YFSETQ. The trim removed 0 bases at V and 6 bases at J, leaving 7 bases unmatched. Here the CDR3 reads CASSLAGQGAHGYTF. The CDR3 nucleotides read TGCGCCAGCAGCTTGGCCGGGCAGGGGGCGCATGGCTACACCTTC. The full variable domain, completed using reference TRBV5-1 and TRBJ1-2, is KAGVTQTPRYLIKTRGQQVTLSCSPISGHRSVSWYQQTPGQGLQFLFEYFSETQRNKGNFPGRFSGRQFSNSRSEMNVSTLELGDSALYLCASSLAGQGAHGYTFGSGTRLTVV.

CDR3 DNA: TGTGCCAGCAGCCGGAGTGGTTTAGCTTACAATGAGCAGTTCTTC. As protein: CASSRSGLAYNEQFF. This chain links TRBV5-4 with TRBJ2-1; D gene unclear. V was cut by 4 bases and J by 4 bases, with 15 bases left in between. CDR1 SGHNT and CDR2 YYREEE come from the germline V gene (reference sequence). This CDR3 spans 15 amino acids.

A few counts support this clone. The V gene is TRBV9, the J gene TRBJ2-3, with 9 bases that match TRBD1. Germline V gene data show CDR1 as SGDLS and CDR2 as YYNGEE. CDR3 length equals 15 residues. With V trimmed by 2 bases and J by 2 bases, 3 bases remained unmatched. CDR3 region: CASSVGTGITDTQYF. Here the CDR3 DNA reads TGTGCCAGCAGCGTGGGGACAGGGATCACAGATACGCAGTATTTT.

This clone was counted once. The V and J genes are TRBV4-1 and TRBJ2-3; maybe TRBD2 (5 bases). This CDR3 contains 14 residues. Trimming removed 1 base from V and 3 bases from J, with 8 bases in between. Per the germline V gene, CDR1 is MGHRA and CDR2 is YSYEKL. In DNA form, the CDR3 reads TGCGCCAGCAGCCAAGTTAGAGGGACAGATACGCAGTATTTT. Its translation: CASSQVRGTDTQYF.

This clone was picked up a small number of times. The chain is built from TRBV27 and TRBJ1-4, with 7 bases lining up with TRBD1. V was clipped by 5 bases and J by 7 bases; unmatched bases: 7. The germline V gene encodes CDR1 MNHEY and CDR2 SMNVEV (reference sequence). This CDR3 is 14 amino acids long. CDR3 region: CASSKPGQPEKLFF. CDR3 nucleotide sequence: TGTGCCAGCAGTAAACCGGGACAGCCTGAAAAACTGTTTTTT.